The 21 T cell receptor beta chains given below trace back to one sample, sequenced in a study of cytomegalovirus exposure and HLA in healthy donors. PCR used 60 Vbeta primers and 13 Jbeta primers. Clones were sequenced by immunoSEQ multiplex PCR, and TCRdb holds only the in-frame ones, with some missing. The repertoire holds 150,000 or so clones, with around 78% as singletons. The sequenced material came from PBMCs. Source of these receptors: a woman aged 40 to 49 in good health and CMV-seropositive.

The CDR3 protein is CASRTPGQSYGYTF. Here the CDR3 DNA reads TGTGCCAGCAGAACCCCGGGACAGAGCTATGGCTACACCTTC. The chain recombines TRBV11-2 with TRBJ1-2; 7 nucleotides align to TRBD1. V was pared by 6 bases and J by 4 bases, with 8 bases of the junction left unmatched. The CDR3 sequence is 14 residues long. Germline V gives CDR1 SGHAT, CDR2 FQNNGV. The variable domain in full, with the rest retrieved from reference TRBV11-2 and TRBJ1-2, is EAGVAQSPRYKIIEKRQSVAFWCNPISGHATLYWYQQILGQGPKLLIQFQNNGVVDDSQLPKDRFSAERLKGVDSTLKIQPAKLEDSAVYLCASRTPGQSYGYTFGSGTRLTVV.

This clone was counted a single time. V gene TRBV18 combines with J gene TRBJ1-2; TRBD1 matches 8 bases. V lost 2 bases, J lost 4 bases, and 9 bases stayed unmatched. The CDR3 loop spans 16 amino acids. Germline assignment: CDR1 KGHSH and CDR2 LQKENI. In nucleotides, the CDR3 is TGTGCCAGCTCACCAAAGGACAGGGATTTGGGCTATGGCTACACCTTC. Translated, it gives CASSPKDRDLGYGYTF.

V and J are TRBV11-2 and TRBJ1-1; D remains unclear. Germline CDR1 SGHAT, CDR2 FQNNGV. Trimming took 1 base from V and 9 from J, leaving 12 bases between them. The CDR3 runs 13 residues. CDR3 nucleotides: TGTGCCAGCAGCTTAGCCATTTCAGTTAAAGCTTTCTTT. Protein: CASSLAISVKAFF. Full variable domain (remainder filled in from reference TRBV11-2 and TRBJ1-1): EAGVAQSPRYKIIEKRQSVAFWCNPISGHATLYWYQQILGQGPKLLIQFQNNGVVDDSQLPKDRFSAERLKGVDSTLKIQPAKLEDSAVYLCASSLAISVKAFFGQGTRLTVV.

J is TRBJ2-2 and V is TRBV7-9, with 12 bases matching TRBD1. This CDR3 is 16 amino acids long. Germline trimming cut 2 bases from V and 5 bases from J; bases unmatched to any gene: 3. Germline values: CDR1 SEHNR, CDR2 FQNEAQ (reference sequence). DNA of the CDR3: TGTGCCAGCAGCTTAAGGGACAGGGGGCGGACCGGGGAGCTGTTTTTT. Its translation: CASSLRDRGRTGELFF.

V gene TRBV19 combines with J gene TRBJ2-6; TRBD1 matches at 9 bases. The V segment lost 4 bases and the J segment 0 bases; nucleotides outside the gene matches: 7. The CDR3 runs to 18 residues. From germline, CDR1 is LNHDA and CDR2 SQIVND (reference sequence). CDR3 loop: CASSTRDRAYSGANVLTF. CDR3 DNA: TGTGCCAGTAGTACCCGGGACAGGGCCTACTCTGGGGCCAACGTCCTGACTTTC.

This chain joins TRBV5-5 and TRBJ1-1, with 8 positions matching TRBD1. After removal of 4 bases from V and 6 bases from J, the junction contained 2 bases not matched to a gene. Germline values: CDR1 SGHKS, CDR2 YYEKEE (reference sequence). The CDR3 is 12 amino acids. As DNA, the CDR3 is TGTGCCAGCAGCACAGGGGGGGCTGAAGCTTTCTTT. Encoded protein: CASSTGGAEAFF.

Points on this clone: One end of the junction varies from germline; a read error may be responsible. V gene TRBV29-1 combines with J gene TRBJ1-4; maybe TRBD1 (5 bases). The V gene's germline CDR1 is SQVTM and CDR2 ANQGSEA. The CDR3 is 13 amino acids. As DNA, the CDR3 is TGCAGCGTTCAAGACAGTCCGGGTGAAAAACTGTTTTTT. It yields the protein CSVQDSPGEKLFF.

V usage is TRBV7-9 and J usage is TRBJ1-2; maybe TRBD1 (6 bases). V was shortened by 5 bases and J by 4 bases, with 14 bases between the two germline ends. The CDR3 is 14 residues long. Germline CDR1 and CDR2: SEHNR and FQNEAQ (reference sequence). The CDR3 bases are TGTGCCAGCAGCCAGGGGCAATCCGTCTATGGCTACACCTTC. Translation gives CASSQGQSVYGYTF.

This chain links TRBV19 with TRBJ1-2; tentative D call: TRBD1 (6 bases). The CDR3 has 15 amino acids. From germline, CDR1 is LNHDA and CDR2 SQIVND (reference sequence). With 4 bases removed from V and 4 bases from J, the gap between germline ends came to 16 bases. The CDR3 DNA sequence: TGTGCCAGTAGTAGTCGAACGGGGGGCGGCTATGGCTACACCTTC. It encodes CASSSRTGGGYGYTF. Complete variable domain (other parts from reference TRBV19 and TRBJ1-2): DGGITQSPKYLFRKEGQNVTLSCEQNLNHDAMYWYRQDPGQGLRLIYYSQIVNDFQKGDIAEGYSVSREKKESFPLTVTSAQKNPTAFYLCASSSRTGGGYGYTFGSGTRLTVV.

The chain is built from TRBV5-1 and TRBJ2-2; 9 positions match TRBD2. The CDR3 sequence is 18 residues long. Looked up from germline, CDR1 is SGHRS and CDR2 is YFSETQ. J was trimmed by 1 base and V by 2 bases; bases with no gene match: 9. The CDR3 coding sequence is TGCGCCAGCAGCTTAGCGCTAGCGGGGTTGAAGAACACCGGGGAGCTGTTTTTT. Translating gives CASSLALAGLKNTGELFF.

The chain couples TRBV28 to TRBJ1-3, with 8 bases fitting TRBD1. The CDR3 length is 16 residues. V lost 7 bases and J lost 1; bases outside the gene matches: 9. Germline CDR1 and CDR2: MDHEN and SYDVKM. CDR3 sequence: CASTVTGGISGNTIYF. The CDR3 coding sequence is TGTGCCAGCACTGTTACAGGGGGAATTTCTGGAAACACCATATATTTT. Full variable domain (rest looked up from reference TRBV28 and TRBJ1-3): DVKVTQSSRYLVKRTGEKVFLECVQDMDHENMFWYRQDPGLGLRLIYFSYDVKMKEKGDIPEGYSVSREKKERFSLILESASTNQTSMYLCASTVTGGISGNTIYFGEGSWLTVV.

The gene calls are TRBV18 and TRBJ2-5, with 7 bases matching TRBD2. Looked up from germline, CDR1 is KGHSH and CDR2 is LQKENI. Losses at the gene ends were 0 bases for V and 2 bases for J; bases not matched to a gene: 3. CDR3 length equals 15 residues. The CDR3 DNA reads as TGTGCCAGCTCACCACCCGGGACTATGCAAGAGACCCAGTACTTC. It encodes CASSPPGTMQETQYF.

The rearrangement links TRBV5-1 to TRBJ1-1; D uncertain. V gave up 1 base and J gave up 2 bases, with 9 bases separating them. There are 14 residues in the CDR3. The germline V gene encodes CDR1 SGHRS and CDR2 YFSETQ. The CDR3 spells CASSLRAANTEAFF. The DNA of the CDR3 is TGCGCCAGCAGCTTGAGAGCGGCCAACACTGAAGCTTTCTTT.

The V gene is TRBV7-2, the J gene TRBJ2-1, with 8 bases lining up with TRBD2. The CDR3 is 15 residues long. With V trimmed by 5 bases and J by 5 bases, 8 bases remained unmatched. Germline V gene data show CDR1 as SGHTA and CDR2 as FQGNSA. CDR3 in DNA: TGTGCCAGCAGCCCTCCCGGACTAGCCCACAATGAGCAGTTCTTC. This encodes CASSPPGLAHNEQFF.

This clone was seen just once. The CDR3 here is CASSDQRGMTETQYF. In DNA form, the CDR3 reads TGTGCCAGCAGTGACCAGCGGGGGATGACGGAGACCCAGTACTTC. The genes are TRBV6-1 and TRBJ2-5; 8 bases are a match to TRBD2. Trimming removed 3 bases from V and 5 bases from J; junction bases left unmatched: 8. Germline values: CDR1 MNHNS, CDR2 SASEGT. CDR3 size: 15 residues.

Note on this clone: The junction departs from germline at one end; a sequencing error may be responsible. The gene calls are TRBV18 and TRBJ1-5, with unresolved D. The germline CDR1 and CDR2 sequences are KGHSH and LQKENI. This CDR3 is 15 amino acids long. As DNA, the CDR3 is TGTGCCAGGTCACCTTGGGAGCTTATCAATCAGCCCCAGCATTTT. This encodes CARSPWELINQPQHF. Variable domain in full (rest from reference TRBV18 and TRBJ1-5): NAGVMQNPRHLVRRRGQEARLRCSPMKGHSHVYWYRQLPEEGLKFMVYLQKENIIDESGMPKERFSAEFPKEGPSILRIQQVVRGDSAAYFCARSPWELINQPQHFGDGTRLSIL.

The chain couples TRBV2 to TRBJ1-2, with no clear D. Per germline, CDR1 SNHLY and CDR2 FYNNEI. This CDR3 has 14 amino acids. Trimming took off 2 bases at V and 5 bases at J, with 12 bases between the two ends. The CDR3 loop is CASSESRIAYGYTF. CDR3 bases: TGTGCCAGCAGTGAAAGCAGGATTGCTTATGGCTACACCTTC.

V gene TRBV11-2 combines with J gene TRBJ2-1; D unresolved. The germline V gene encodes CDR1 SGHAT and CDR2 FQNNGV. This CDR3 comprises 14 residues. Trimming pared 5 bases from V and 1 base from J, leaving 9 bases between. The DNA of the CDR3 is TGTGCCAGCAGCCCGGAGTGGTCCTACAATGAGCAGTTCTTC. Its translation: CASSPEWSYNEQFF. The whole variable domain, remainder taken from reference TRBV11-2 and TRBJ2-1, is EAGVAQSPRYKIIEKRQSVAFWCNPISGHATLYWYQQILGQGPKLLIQFQNNGVVDDSQLPKDRFSAERLKGVDSTLKIQPAKLEDSAVYLCASSPEWSYNEQFFGPGTRLTVL.

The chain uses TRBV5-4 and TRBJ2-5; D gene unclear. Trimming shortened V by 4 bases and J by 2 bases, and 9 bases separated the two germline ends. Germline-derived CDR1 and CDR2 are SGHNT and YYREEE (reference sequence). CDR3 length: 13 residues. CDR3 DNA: TGTGCCAGCAGCCAGAATCTTCAAGAGACCCAGTACTTC. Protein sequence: CASSQNLQETQYF.

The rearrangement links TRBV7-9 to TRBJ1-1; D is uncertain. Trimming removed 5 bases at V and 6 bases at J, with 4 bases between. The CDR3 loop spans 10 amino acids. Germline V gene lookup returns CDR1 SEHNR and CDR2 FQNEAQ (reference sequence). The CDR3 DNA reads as TGTGCCAGCAGCCCCTCTGAAGCTTTCTTT. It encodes CASSPSEAFF.

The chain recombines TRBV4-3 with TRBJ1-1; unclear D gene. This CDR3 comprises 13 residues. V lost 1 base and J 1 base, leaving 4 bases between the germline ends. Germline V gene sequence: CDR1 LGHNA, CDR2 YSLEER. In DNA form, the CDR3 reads TGCGCCAGCAGCCAAGTGAGGAACACTGAAGCTTTCTTT. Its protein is CASSQVRNTEAFF.